Below, 3 T cell receptor beta chains from the same sample are listed, as sequenced in a study of PD-1 blockade in classical Hodgkin lymphoma. Stated time point: cycle 4 day 1 (C4D1), after more than five weeks of nivolumab. With no exception, relapse followed autologous stem cell transplantation in all patients, and brentuximab vedotin exposure varied. The repertoire was sequenced with immunoSEQ multiplex PCR; TCRdb's copy has only in-frame clones and lacks some. The sample has more than 40,000 clones, 60% to 80% seen once; the top ten hold approximately 2.4%. This specimen was peripheral blood mononuclear cells (PBMCs), taken before the fourth cycle of nivolumab. These receptors all come from a human donor with classical Hodgkin lymphoma.

The chain recombines TRBV9 with TRBJ2-3; a possible D gene is TRBD1 (6 bases). V lost 3 bases and J lost 3, with 14 bases in between. CDR1 and CDR2 (germline): SGDLS, YYNGEE. CDR3 length: 15 residues. CDR3 loop: CASSGGVGGTDTQYF. CDR3 sequence (DNA): TGTGCCAGCAGCGGAGGCGTAGGGGGTACAGATACGCAGTATTTT.

This chain connects TRBV6-6 to TRBJ1-1, with D unclear. V lost 6 bases, J lost 1 base, and 6 bases lay in between. CDR1 is MNHNY, CDR2 SVGAGI, per germline (reference sequence). This CDR3 has 12 residues. CDR3: CASSSGNTEAFF. The CDR3 bases are TGTGCCAGCAGCTCAGGGAACACTGAAGCTTTCTTT.

This chain links TRBV6-5 with TRBJ2-4, with TRBD2 matching over 7 bases. The V gene's germline CDR1 is MNHEY and CDR2 SVGAGI. V gave up 1 base and J gave up 1 base; unmatched junction bases: 4. This CDR3 contains 16 residues. This chain's CDR3 is CASSYWGGTAKNIQYF. The CDR3 DNA sequence: TGTGCCAGCAGTTACTGGGGGGGGACGGCCAAAAACATTCAGTACTTC.